This T cell receptor (beta chain) is drawn from a study of cytomegalovirus exposure and HLA in healthy donors. The V gene's germline CDR1 is SNHLY and CDR2 FYNNEI. The CDR3 sequence is 11 residues long. Trimming cost V 4 bases and J 5 bases, with 5 bases left between them. PCR amplification relied on 60 Vbeta primers (plus 13 Jbeta primers). Only in-frame clones appear in the TCRdb table, and some are missing; sequencing was by immunoSEQ multiplex PCR. The table records about 200,000 clones, approximately 83% of them present only once. This chain connects TRBV2 to TRBJ1-2, with D hard to call. Sequenced sample: PBMCs. The TCR sequence derives from a boy aged 2 to 10 in good health and CMV-seronegative. CDR3 amino acids: CASSGGYGYTF. The CDR3 DNA is TGTGCCAGCAGTGGCGGTTATGGCTACACCTTC.